This paragraph covers one T cell receptor (beta chain) sequence. This specimen comes from a study of cytomegalovirus exposure and HLA in healthy donors. Germline-derived CDR1 and CDR2 are MNHNS and SASEGT. The length of the CDR3 is 12 residues. V lost 7 bases to trimming and J lost 4 bases, with 10 bases between them. The PCR made use of 60 Vbeta and 13 Jbeta primers. The repertoire was sequenced with immunoSEQ multiplex PCR; TCRdb's copy has only in-frame clones and lacks some. The profile shows 200,000 or so clones, around three quarters of them singletons. The sequence derives from a man aged 40-49 years in good health and CMV-seronegative. The J gene is TRBJ1-1, the V gene TRBV6-1; the D is unclear. Sequencing was done on a sample of PBMCs. DNA of the CDR3: TGTGCCAGCAATTTCAGAGGCACTGAAGCTTTCTTT. The encoded protein is CASNFRGTEAFF.